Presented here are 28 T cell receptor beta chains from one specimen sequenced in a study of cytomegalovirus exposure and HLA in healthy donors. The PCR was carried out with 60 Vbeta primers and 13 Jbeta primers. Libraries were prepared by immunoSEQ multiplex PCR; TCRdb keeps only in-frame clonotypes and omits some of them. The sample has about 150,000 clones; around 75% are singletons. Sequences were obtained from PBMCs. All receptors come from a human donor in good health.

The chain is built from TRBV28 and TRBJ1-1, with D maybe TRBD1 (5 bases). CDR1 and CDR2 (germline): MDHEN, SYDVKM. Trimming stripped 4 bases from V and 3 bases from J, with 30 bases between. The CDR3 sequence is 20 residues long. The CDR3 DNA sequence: TGTGCCAGCAGTTACTTAAGTGTCCAATCCCGGGTGGACAAAGACACTGAAGCTTTCTTT. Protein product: CASSYLSVQSRVDKDTEAFF.

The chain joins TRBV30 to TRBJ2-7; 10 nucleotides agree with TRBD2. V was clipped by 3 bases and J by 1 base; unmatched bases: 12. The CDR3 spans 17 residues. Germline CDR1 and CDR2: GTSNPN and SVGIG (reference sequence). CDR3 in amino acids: CAWSRGSGGSWSYEQYF. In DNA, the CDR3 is TGTGCCTGGAGCCGAGGTAGCGGGGGGTCATGGTCCTACGAGCAGTACTTC. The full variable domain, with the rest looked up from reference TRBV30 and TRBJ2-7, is SQTIHQWPATLVQPVGSPLSLECTVEGTSNPNLYWYRQAAGRGLQLLFYSVGIGQISSEVPQNLSASRPQDRQFILSSKKLLLSDSGFYLCAWSRGSGGSWSYEQYFGPGTRLTVT.

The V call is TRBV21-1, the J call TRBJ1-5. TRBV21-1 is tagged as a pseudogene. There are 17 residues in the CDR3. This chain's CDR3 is CASSNVSGAYSNQPQHF. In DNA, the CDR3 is TGTGCCAGCAGCAATGTCAGCGGGGCCTATAGCAATCAGCCCCAGCATTTT.

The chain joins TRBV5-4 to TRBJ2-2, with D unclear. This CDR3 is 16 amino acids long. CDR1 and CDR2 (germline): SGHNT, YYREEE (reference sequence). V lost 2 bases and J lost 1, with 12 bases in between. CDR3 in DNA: TGTGCCAGCAGCTTTGCCCTAGGTTTGAACACCGGGGAGCTGTTTTTT. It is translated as CASSFALGLNTGELFF.

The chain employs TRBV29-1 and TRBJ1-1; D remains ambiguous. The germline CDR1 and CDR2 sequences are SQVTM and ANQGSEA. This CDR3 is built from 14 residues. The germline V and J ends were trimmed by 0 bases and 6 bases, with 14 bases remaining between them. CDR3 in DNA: TGCAGCGTTGAAGATCCGTCCCAGGTGGCTGAAGCTTTCTTT. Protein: CSVEDPSQVAEAFF.

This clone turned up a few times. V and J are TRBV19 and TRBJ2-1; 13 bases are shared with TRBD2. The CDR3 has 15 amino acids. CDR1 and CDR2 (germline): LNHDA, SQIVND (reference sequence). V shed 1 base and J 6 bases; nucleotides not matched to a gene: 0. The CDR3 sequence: CASSIGTSGSNEQFF. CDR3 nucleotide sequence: TGTGCCAGTAGTATAGGGACTAGCGGGAGCAATGAGCAGTTCTTC.

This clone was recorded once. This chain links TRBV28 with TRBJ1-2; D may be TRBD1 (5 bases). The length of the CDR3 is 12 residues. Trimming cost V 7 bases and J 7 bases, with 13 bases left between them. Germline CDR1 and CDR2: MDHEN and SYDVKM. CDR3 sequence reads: CASMGRDRGYTF. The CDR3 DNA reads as TGTGCCAGCATGGGGCGAGACCGTGGCTACACCTTC.

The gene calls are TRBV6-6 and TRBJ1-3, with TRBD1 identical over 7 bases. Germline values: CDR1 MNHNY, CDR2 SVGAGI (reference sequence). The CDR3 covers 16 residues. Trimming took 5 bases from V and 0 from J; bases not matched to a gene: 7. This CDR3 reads CASSVSRGNSGNTIYF. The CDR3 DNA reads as TGTGCCAGCAGTGTCTCCAGGGGGAACTCTGGAAACACCATATATTTT.

This CDR3 reads CASSTGLGSYEQYF. CDR3 sequence (DNA): TGTGCCAGTTCAACAGGACTAGGGTCCTACGAGCAGTACTTC. The chain combines TRBV19 with TRBJ2-7; 7 bases agree with TRBD2. Germline CDR1 is LNHDA and CDR2 is SQIVND (reference sequence). CDR3 size: 14 residues. The trim removed 8 bases at V and 1 base at J, leaving 8 bases unmatched.

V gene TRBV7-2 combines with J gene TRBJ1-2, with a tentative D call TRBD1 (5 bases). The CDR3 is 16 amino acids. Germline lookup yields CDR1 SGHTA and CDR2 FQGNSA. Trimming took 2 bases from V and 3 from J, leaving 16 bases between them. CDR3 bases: TGTGCCAGCAGCTTATGGGGCTTAGCTGTGGACTATGGCTACACCTTC. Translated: CASSLWGLAVDYGYTF.

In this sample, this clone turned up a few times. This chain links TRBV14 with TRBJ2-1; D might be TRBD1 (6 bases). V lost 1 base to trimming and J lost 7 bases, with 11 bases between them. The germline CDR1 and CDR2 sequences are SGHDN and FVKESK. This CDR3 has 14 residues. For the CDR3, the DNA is TGTGCCAGCAGCCAAGCGGGCAGGGGTAATGAGCAGTTCTTC. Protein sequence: CASSQAGRGNEQFF.

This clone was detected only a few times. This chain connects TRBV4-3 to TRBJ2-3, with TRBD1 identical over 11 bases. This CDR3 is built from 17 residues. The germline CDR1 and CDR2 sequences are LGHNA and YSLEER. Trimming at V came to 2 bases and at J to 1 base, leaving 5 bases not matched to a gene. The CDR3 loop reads CASSQPGQGGGTDTQYF. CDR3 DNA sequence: TGCGCCAGCAGCCAACCGGGACAGGGGGGGGGCACAGATACGCAGTATTTT.

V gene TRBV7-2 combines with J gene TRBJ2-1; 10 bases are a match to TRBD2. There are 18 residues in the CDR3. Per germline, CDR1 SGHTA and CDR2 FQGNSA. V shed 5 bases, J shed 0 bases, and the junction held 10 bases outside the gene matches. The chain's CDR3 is CASSRPRSGGDSYNEQFF. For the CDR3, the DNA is TGTGCCAGCAGCCGACCGCGGAGCGGGGGGGACTCCTACAATGAGCAGTTCTTC.

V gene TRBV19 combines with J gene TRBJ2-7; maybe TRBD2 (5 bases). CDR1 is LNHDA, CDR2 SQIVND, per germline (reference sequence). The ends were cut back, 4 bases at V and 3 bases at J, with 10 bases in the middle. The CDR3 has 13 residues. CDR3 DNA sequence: TGTGCCAGTAGTAACGGGGAACACTACGAGCAGTACTTC. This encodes CASSNGEHYEQYF.

Here the CDR3 reads CASSFTGAGGNTIYF. In DNA form, the CDR3 reads TGTGCCAGCAGCTTTACAGGGGCGGGTGGAAACACCATATATTTT. The chain has TRBV7-2 and TRBJ1-3; 7 bases align to TRBD1. Trimming cost V 3 bases and J 3 bases; bases outside gene matches: 5. In germline, CDR1 is SGHTA, CDR2 FQGNSA. The CDR3 is made up of 15 amino acids.

In DNA, the CDR3 is TGTGCCAGCGTCCGGGGGGTCCGCACCGGGGAGCTGTTTTTT. Its protein product is CASVRGVRTGELFF. V usage is TRBV2 and J usage is TRBJ2-2; TRBD2 agrees at 7 bases. CDR3 size: 14 residues. The V segment lost 8 bases and the J segment 4 bases; nucleotides outside the gene matches: 7. Germline loops: CDR1 SNHLY, CDR2 FYNNEI. The whole variable domain, filled in from reference TRBV2 and TRBJ2-2, reads EPEVTQTPSHQVTQMGQEVILRCVPISNHLYFYWYRQILGQKVEFLVSFYNNEISEKSEIFDDQFSVERPDGSNFTLKIRSTKLEDSAMYFCASVRGVRTGELFFGEGSRLTVL.

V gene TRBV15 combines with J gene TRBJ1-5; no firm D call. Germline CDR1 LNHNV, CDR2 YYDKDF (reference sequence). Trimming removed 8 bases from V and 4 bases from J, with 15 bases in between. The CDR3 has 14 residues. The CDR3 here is CATSWRRINQPQHF. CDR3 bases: TGTGCCACCTCCTGGAGACGCATTAATCAGCCCCAGCATTTT.

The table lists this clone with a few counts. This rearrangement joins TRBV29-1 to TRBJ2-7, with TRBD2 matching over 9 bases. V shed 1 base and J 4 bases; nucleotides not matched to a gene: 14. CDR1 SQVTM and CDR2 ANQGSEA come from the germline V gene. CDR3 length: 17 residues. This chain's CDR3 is CSVEGGSGQRGVYEQYF. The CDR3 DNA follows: TGCAGCGTTGAAGGGGGATCCGGACAGCGGGGGGTTTACGAGCAGTACTTC.

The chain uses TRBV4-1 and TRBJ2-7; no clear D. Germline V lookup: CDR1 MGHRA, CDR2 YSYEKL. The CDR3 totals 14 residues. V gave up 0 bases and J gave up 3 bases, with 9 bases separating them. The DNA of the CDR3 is TGCGCCAGCAGCCAAGAACCCCAGTTCTACGAGCAGTACTTC. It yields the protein CASSQEPQFYEQYF.

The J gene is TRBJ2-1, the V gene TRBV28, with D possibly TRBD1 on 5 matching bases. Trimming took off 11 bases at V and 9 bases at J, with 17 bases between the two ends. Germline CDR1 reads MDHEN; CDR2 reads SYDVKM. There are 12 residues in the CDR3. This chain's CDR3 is CASQETESEQFF. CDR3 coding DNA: TGTGCCTCACAGGAGACTGAGAGTGAGCAGTTCTTC.

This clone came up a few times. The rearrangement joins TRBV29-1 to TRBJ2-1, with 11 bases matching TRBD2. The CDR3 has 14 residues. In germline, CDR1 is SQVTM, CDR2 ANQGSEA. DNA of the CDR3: TGCAGTGCCATTAGCGGGGGGGTCTACAATGAGCAGTTCTTC. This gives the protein CSAISGGVYNEQFF.

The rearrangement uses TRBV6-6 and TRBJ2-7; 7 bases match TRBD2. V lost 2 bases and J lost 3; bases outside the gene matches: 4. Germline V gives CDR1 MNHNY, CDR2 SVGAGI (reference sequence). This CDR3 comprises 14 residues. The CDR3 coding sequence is TGTGCCAGCAGTTACGGGGAGGGGCGCTACGAGCAGTACTTC. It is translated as CASSYGEGRYEQYF.

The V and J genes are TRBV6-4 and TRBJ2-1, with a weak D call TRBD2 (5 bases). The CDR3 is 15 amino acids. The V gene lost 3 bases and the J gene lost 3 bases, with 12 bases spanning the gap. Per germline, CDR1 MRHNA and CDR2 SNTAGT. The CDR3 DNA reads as TGTGCCAGCAGTGAGGGAGACACCAACTACAATGAGCAGTTCTTC. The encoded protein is CASSEGDTNYNEQFF.

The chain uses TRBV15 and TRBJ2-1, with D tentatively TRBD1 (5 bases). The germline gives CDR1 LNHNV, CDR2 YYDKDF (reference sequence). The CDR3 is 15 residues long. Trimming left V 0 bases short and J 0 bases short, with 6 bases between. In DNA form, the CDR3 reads TGTGCCACCAGCAGAGACAGGGACTCCTACAATGAGCAGTTCTTC. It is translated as CATSRDRDSYNEQFF.

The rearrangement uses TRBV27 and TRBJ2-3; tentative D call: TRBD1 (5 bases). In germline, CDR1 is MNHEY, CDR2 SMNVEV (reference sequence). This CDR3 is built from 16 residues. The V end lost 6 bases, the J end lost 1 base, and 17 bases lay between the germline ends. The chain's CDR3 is CASRLRPKGGTDTQYF. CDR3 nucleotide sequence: TGTGCCAGCAGATTAAGACCCAAAGGGGGCACAGATACGCAGTATTTT.

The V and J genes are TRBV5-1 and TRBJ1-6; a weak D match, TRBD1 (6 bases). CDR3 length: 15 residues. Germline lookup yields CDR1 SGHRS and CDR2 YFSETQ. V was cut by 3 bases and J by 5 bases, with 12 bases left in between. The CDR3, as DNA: TGCGCCAGCAGCTCCCGGGACACTAATAATTCACCCCTCCACTTT. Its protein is CASSSRDTNNSPLHF.

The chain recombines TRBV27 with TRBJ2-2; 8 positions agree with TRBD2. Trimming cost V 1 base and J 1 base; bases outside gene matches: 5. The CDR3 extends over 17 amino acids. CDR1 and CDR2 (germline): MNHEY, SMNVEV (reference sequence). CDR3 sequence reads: CASSLFPGGVNTGELFF. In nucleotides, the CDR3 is TGTGCCAGCAGTTTATTTCCGGGGGGGGTGAACACCGGGGAGCTGTTTTTT.

The CDR3 region is CASSLGRAPNEQFF. CDR3 sequence (DNA): TGTGCCAGCAGCTTGGGGAGGGCCCCCAATGAGCAGTTCTTC. The rearrangement joins TRBV5-4 to TRBJ2-1; TRBD2 might be the D (6 bases). The germline V gene encodes CDR1 SGHNT and CDR2 YYREEE (reference sequence). The CDR3 runs to 14 residues. The V gene lost 0 bases and the J gene lost 6 bases, with 10 bases spanning the gap.